The 20 T cell receptor beta chains below come from one sample, sequenced in a study of response to subunit inactivated influenza vaccine. One entry per CDR3 protein results from TCRdb running MiXCR on the RT-PCR reads. Seen here are about half a million distinct CDR3 sequences, 25% observed once, and the top ten hold approximately 2%. The source was CD4+ T cells sorted from PBMCs, collected around 5 days after vaccination. These receptors all come from a man aged 45-65 years who received an inactivated influenza vaccine.

The V call is TRBV5-1, the J call TRBJ1-1, with TRBD1 matching 7 bases. Germline-derived CDR1 and CDR2 are SGHRS and YFSETQ. J was trimmed by 1 base and V by 6 bases; bases with no gene match: 9. This CDR3 is 15 amino acids long. The chain's CDR3 is CASNMQGQRNTEAFF. The CDR3 DNA reads as TGCGCCAGCAATATGCAGGGACAGAGGAACACTGAAGCTTTCTTT.

The genes are TRBV28 and TRBJ2-2; 7 bases agree with TRBD1. V lost 1 base, J lost 3 bases, and 2 bases stayed unmatched. CDR3 length: 15 residues. The V gene's germline CDR1 is MDHEN and CDR2 SYDVKM. The CDR3 is CASSLYRGDTGELFF. CDR3 nucleotide sequence: TGTGCCAGCAGTTTATACAGGGGCGACACCGGGGAGCTGTTTTTT.

This clonotype came up many times. The V and J genes are TRBV20-1 and TRBJ1-2; D not resolved. The CDR3 covers 11 residues. V gave up 3 bases and J gave up 1 base, with 3 bases separating them. The germline V gene has CDR1 DFQATT and CDR2 SNEGSKA (reference sequence). This chain's CDR3 is CSASVNYGYTF. CDR3 bases: TGCAGTGCTAGCGTTAACTATGGCTACACCTTC.

This clonotype came up a few times. The J gene is TRBJ1-1, the V gene TRBV18; TRBD1 might be the D (6 bases). CDR3 length: 13 amino acids. The V and J ends lost 8 bases and 1 base respectively, with 11 bases between them. The germline gives CDR1 KGHSH, CDR2 LQKENI. The chain's CDR3 is CASALDRNTEAFF. The CDR3 nucleotides read TGTGCCAGCGCCTTGGACAGGAACACTGAAGCTTTCTTT.

This clonotype showed up just a few times. The chain combines TRBV20-1 with TRBJ2-4, with 10 nucleotides matching TRBD1. The CDR3 consists of 16 residues. Trimming cost V 4 bases and J 1 base; bases outside gene matches: 7. Germline V lookup: CDR1 DFQATT, CDR2 SNEGSKA (reference sequence). CDR3 nucleotides: TGCAGTGCTACTAGACGACAGGGGGCGGCCAAAAACATTCAGTACTTC. It specifies CSATRRQGAAKNIQYF.

The chain has TRBV15 and TRBJ2-1, with 9 nucleotides matching TRBD1. J was trimmed by 9 bases and V by 0 bases; bases with no gene match: 6. The CDR3 loop spans 15 amino acids. Germline V CDR1 and CDR2: LNHNV, YYDKDF (reference sequence). In DNA, the CDR3 is TGTGCCACCAGCAGAGAGGGGACAGGGCGCAGTGAGCAGTTCTTC. It translates to CATSREGTGRSEQFF. Based on the CDR3 plus reference TRBV15 and TRBJ2-1, the full variable domain is DAMVIQNPRYQVTQFGKPVTLSCSQTLNHNVMYWYQQKSSQAPKLLFHYYDKDFNNEADTPDNFQSRRPNTSFCFLDIRSPGLGDTAMYLCATSREGTGRSEQFFGPGTRLTVL.

This clonotype was found a few times. V is TRBV6-2 or TRBV6-3 and J is TRBJ2-3; no clear D gene. The V and J ends lost 6 bases and 4 bases respectively, with 14 bases between them. In germline, CDR1 is MNHEY, CDR2 SVGEGT. The CDR3 loop spans 14 amino acids. The CDR3 DNA reads as TGTGCCAGCAGACTCCAAGGGATTTCAGATACGCAGTATTTT. Its translation: CASRLQGISDTQYF.

This clonotype has a single count. The J gene is TRBJ1-2, the V gene TRBV5-1, with a weak D call TRBD1 (5 bases). CDR1 and CDR2 (germline): SGHRS, YFSETQ. Trimming cost V 2 bases and J 2 bases, with 7 bases left between them. The CDR3 has 13 residues. The CDR3 loop reads CASSLQENYGYTF. In nucleotides, the CDR3 is TGCGCCAGCAGCTTACAGGAGAACTATGGCTACACCTTC.

The chain links TRBV25-1 to TRBJ2-3; 12 positions agree with TRBD2. The CDR3 runs 16 residues. Germline CDR1 is MGHDK and CDR2 is SYGVNS. V shed 5 bases and J 5 bases; nucleotides not matched to a gene: 8. The CDR3 region has the DNA TGTGCCAGCAGTTCGACTAGCGGGAGACTGGGAGATACGCAGTATTTT. This translates into CASSSTSGRLGDTQYF. Based on the CDR3 plus reference TRBV25-1 and TRBJ2-3, the full variable domain is EADIYQTPRYLVIGTGKKITLECSQTMGHDKMYWYQQDPGMELHLIHYSYGVNSTEKGDLSSESTVSRIRTEHFPLTLESARPSHTSQYLCASSSTSGRLGDTQYFGPGTRLTVL.

This clonotype has just a few counts. The genes are TRBV6-2 or TRBV6-3 and TRBJ2-4; 11 bases fit TRBD2. The germline gives CDR1 MNHEY, CDR2 SVGEGT. This CDR3 comprises 14 residues. Losses at the gene ends were 5 bases for V and 8 bases for J; bases not matched to a gene: 5. CDR3 bases: TGTGCCAGCAGTCTAGCGGGGGGCCGGCACATTCAGTACTTC. This translates into CASSLAGGRHIQYF.

The chain combines TRBV6-5 with TRBJ2-7; possible D gene TRBD1, 5 bases. The CDR3 is 14 amino acids. Trimming removed 0 bases at V and 5 bases at J, with 11 bases between. Germline values: CDR1 MNHEY, CDR2 SVGAGI. The CDR3 DNA is TGTGCCAGCAGTTACTCTGGCAGGGTCGACGAGCAGTACTTC. It yields the protein CASSYSGRVDEQYF.

In its sample, this clonotype was seen many times. The V gene is TRBV24-1, the J gene TRBJ2-2; D is undetermined. This CDR3 has 12 amino acids. CDR1 KGHDR and CDR2 SFDVKD come from the germline V gene. The V end lost 6 bases, the J end lost 7 bases, and 8 bases lay between the germline ends. The CDR3 DNA reads as TGTGCCACCAGTCCCTATTACGGGGAGCTGTTTTTT. It specifies CATSPYYGELFF.

A few counts support this clonotype. The rearrangement joins TRBV7-8 to TRBJ2-5; D not resolved. Deletions cut 11 bases from V and 4 bases from J, with 26 bases between. This CDR3 has 16 amino acids. Germline CDR1 is SGHVS and CDR2 is FQNEAQ. In nucleotides, the CDR3 is TGTGCCGTTCCGCGCCTCGGCAGGAGAGGTGGAGAGACCCAGTACTTC. Translated, it gives CAVPRLGRRGGETQYF.

The V gene is TRBV4-1, the J gene TRBJ2-7; D assignment may be TRBD1 or TRBD2 (5 bases each). Germline lookup yields CDR1 MGHRA and CDR2 YSYEKL. V was shortened by 0 bases and J by 0 bases, with 18 bases between the two germline ends. The CDR3 runs 18 residues. The CDR3 DNA is TGCGCCAGCAGCCAAGAACAGATTACCGGGACGGCCTCCTACGAGCAGTACTTC. Translating gives CASSQEQITGTASYEQYF.

This clonotype was counted a few times. This chain joins TRBV5-5 and TRBJ1-1; D is uncertain. The V and J ends lost 0 bases and 0 bases respectively, with 9 bases between them. This CDR3 contains 15 residues. The germline V gene has CDR1 SGHKS and CDR2 YYEKEE (reference sequence). CDR3 sequence (DNA): TGTGCCAGCAGCTTGGCGGTCAGCATGAACACTGAAGCTTTCTTT. Its translation: CASSLAVSMNTEAFF.

The V gene is TRBV20-1, the J gene TRBJ2-3; TRBD2 aligns across 7 bases. V trimming: 5 bases; J trimming: 0 bases; junction bases outside the gene matches: 5. The germline CDR1 and CDR2 sequences are DFQATT and SNEGSKA (reference sequence). The CDR3 is made up of 14 amino acids. CDR3 residues: CSAYSGLSTDTQYF. CDR3 DNA sequence: TGCAGTGCTTATAGCGGGCTTAGCACAGATACGCAGTATTTT.

This clonotype has a handful of counts. The chain has TRBV20-1 and TRBJ2-1; TRBD2 matches 10 bases. J gave up 13 bases and V 5 bases, and 14 bases lay outside the gene matches. The CDR3 is 14 residues long. CDR1 is DFQATT, CDR2 SNEGSKA, per germline (reference sequence). CDR3: CSAVSGGAFRAQFF. The CDR3 coding sequence is TGCAGTGCTGTGAGCGGGGGGGCCTTTCGGGCTCAGTTCTTC.

This clonotype was seen only a few times. The rearrangement joins TRBV12-3 or TRBV12-4 to TRBJ2-7; D is ambiguous. V shed 6 bases and J shed 2 bases, with 11 bases lying between them. This CDR3 comprises 13 residues. The CDR3 bases are TGTGCCAGCAGCCCGACCACCCCCTACGAGCAGTACTTC. It yields the protein CASSPTTPYEQYF.

J is TRBJ1-5 and V is TRBV6-2 or TRBV6-3; TRBD1 is a possible D gene (5 bases). The CDR3 is made up of 17 amino acids. V lost 3 bases and J 3 bases, leaving 18 bases between the germline ends. Germline assignment: CDR1 MNHEY and CDR2 SVGEGT. CDR3 nucleotides: TGTGCCAGCAGTTATTTACCTGGGACGTCTGACAATCAGCCCCAGCATTTT. Encoded protein: CASSYLPGTSDNQPQHF.

This chain connects TRBV5-1 to TRBJ2-4; 11 nucleotides line up with TRBD1. From germline, CDR1 is SGHRS and CDR2 YFSETQ. The V segment lost 0 bases and the J segment 8 bases; nucleotides outside the gene matches: 7. CDR3 length equals 16 residues. CDR3 amino acids: CASSLAPGQGVYIQYF. In nucleotides, the CDR3 is TGCGCCAGCAGCTTGGCCCCGGGACAGGGGGTTTACATTCAGTACTTC.